These T cell receptor beta chains were read from a single sample in a study of cytomegalovirus exposure and HLA in healthy donors. Clones were read by immunoSEQ multiplex PCR, and TCRdb kept only the in-frame ones, dropping some. The sample has about 140,000 clones; around 57% are singletons. Sequenced sample: PBMCs. The receptors were gathered from a male donor in good health and CMV-seronegative. CDR3s include the opening cysteine and the closing phenylalanine or tryptophan. D genes are given only for firm matches. Not every row has a clone size; where given, it reads once, few, many or a size class.

J gene	V gene	D gene	clone size	CDR3 protein	CDR3 DNA
TRBJ1-1	TRBV18	TRBD1	once	CASSLQGAGRTEAFF	TGTGCCAGCTCACTACAGGGGGCGGGGAGGACTGAAGCTTTCTTT
TRBJ1-1	TRBV5-1	.	.	CASSLEPTGFVEAFF	TGCGCCAGCAGCTTGGAGCCTACAGGGTTTGTTGAAGCTTTCTTT
TRBJ2-5	TRBV28	.	.	CASSAAYERVGETQYF	TGTGCCAGCAGTGCCGCCTACGAGCGGGTAGGAGAGACCCAGTACTTC
TRBJ2-7	TRBV10-3	TRBD1	.	CAISGPGQGTAYEQYF	TGTGCCATCAGTGGCCCGGGACAGGGGACTGCCTACGAGCAGTACTTC
TRBJ1-2	TRBV6-7	.	.	CASITPRGRGYGYTF	TGTGCCAGCATAACCCCTCGCGGCAGGGGATATGGCTACACCTTC
TRBJ2-3	TRBV7-2	.	.	CASSLGAGWTDTQYF	TGTGCCAGCAGCTTAGGGGCAGGGTGGACAGATACGCAGTATTTT
TRBJ2-7	TRBV7-9	TRBD1	.	CASSFRTGGEQYF	TGTGCCAGCAGCTTTCGGACAGGCGGCGAGCAGTACTTC
TRBJ2-7	TRBV28	.	.	CASRVSYEQYF	TGTGCCAGTCGGGTATCCTACGAGCAGTACTTC
TRBJ2-1	TRBV9	.	.	CASSVAVRGDWDEQFF	TGTGCCAGCAGCGTAGCGGTCAGGGGCGATTGGGATGAGCAGTTCTTC
TRBJ2-1	TRBV6-5	.	.	CASSYLSGTDYNEQFF	TGTGCCAGCAGTTACCTTAGCGGGACAGATTACAATGAGCAGTTCTTC
TRBJ2-3	TRBV30	.	few	CAWRAKGPDTQYF	TGTGCCTGGAGGGCCAAGGGGCCAGATACGCAGTATTTT
TRBJ1-5	TRBV5-1	.	.	CASSLDSYNQPQHF	TGCGCCAGCAGCTTGGACAGTTACAATCAGCCCCAGCATTTT
TRBJ2-5	TRBV4-3	TRBD2	medium-sized	CASSQERGGQETQYF	TGCGCCAGCAGCCAAGAGCGGGGGGGCCAAGAGACCCAGTACTTC
TRBJ2-5	TRBV6-1	.	few	CASTRQVQETQYF	TGTGCCAGCACAAGACAGGTACAAGAGACCCAGTACTTC
TRBJ2-1	TRBV29-1	.	.	CSVEGQGAYNEQFF	TGCAGCGTTGAGGGCCAGGGCGCCTACAATGAGCAGTTCTTC
TRBJ2-3	TRBV5-6	.	.	CASSPWTDLTSTDTQYF	TGTGCCAGCAGTCCCTGGACAGACCTCACTAGCACAGATACGCAGTATTTT